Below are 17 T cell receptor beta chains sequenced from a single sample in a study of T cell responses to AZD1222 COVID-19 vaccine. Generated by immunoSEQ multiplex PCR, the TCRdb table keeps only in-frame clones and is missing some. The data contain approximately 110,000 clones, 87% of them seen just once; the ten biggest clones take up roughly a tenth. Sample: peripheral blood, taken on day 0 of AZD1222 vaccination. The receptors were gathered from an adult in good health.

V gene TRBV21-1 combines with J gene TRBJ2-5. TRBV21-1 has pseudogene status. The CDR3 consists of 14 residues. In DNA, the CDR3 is TGTGCCAGCAGCAAAGGATCCTCTTGGGAGACCCAGTACTTC. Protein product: CASSKGSSWETQYF.

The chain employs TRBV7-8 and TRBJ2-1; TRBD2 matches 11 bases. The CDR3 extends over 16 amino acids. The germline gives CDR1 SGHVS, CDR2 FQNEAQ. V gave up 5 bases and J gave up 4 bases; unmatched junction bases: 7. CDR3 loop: CASSPLAGGQYNEQFF. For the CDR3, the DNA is TGTGCCAGCAGCCCTCTAGCGGGGGGCCAGTACAATGAGCAGTTCTTC.

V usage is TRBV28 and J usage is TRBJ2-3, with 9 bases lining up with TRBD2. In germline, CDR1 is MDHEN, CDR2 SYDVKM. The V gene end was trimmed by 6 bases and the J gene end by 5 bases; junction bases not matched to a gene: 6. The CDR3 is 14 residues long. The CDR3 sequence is CASSPAGGQDTQYF. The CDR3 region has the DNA TGTGCCAGCAGCCCGGCGGGGGGGCAAGATACGCAGTATTTT. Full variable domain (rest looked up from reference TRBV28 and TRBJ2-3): DVKVTQSSRYLVKRTGEKVFLECVQDMDHENMFWYRQDPGLGLRLIYFSYDVKMKEKGDIPEGYSVSREKKERFSLILESASTNQTSMYLCASSPAGGQDTQYFGPGTRLTVL.

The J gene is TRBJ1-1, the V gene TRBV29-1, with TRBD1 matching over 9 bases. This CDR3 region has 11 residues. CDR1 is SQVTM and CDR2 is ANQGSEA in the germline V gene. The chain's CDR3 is CSTGGSTEAFF. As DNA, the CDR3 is TGCAGTACAGGGGGCTCCACTGAAGCTTTCTTT.

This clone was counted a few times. CDR3: CASSPEPSGVANYGYTF. The CDR3 DNA reads TGTGCCAGCTCACCAGAGCCCTCGGGGGTTGCTAACTATGGCTACACCTTC. The chain has TRBV18 and TRBJ1-2; TRBD1 might be the D (5 bases). Germline V gene sequence: CDR1 KGHSH, CDR2 LQKENI. V was cut by 2 bases and J by 0 bases, with 16 bases left in between. This CDR3 region has 17 residues.

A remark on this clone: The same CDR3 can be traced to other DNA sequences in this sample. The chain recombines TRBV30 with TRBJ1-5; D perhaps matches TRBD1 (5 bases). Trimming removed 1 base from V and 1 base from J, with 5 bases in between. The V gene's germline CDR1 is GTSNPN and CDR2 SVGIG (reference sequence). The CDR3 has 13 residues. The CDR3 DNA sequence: TGTGCCTGGAGTGGGGGGAGCAATCAGCCCCAGCATTTT. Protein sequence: CAWSGGSNQPQHF.

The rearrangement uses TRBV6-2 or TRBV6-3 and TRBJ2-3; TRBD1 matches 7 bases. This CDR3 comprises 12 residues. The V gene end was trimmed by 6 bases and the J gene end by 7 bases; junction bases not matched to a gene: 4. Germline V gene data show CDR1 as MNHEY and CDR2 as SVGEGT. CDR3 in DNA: TGTGCCAGCAGCACAGGGGTTCATACGCAGTATTTT. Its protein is CASSTGVHTQYF.

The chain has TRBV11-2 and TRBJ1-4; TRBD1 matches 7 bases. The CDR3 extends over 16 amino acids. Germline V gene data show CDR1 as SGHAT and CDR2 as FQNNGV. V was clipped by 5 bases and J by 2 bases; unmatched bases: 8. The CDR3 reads CASSRDRVLTNEKLFF. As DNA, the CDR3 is TGTGCCAGCAGCCGAGACAGGGTTCTTACTAATGAAAAACTGTTTTTT.

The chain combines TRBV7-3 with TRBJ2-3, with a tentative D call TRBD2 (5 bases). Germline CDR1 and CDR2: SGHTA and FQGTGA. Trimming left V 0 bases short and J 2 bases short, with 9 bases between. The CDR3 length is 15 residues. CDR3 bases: TGTGCCAGCAGCTTAACCGGCGGGTACACAGATACGCAGTATTTT. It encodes CASSLTGGYTDTQYF.

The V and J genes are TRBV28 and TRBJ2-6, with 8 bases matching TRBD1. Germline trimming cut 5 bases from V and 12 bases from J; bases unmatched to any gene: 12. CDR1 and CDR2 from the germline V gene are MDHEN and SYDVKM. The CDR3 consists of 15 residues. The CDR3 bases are TGTGCCAGCAGTAGTAGGACAGGGCCCCCCGGCGTCCTGACTTTC. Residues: CASSSRTGPPGVLTF.

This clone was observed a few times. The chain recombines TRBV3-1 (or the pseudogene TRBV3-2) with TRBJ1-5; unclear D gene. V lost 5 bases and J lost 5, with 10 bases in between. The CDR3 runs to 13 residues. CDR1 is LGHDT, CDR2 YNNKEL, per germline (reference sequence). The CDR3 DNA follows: TGTGCCAGCAGCGGAGACGGGGATCAGCCCCAGCATTTT. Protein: CASSGDGDQPQHF.

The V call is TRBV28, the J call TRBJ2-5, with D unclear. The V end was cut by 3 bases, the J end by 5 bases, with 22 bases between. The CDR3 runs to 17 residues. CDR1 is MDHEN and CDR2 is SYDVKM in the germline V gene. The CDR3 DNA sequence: TGTGCCAGCAGTTTTATCCCGATCTTTGGGGTCCGGGAGACCCAGTACTTC. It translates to CASSFIPIFGVRETQYF.

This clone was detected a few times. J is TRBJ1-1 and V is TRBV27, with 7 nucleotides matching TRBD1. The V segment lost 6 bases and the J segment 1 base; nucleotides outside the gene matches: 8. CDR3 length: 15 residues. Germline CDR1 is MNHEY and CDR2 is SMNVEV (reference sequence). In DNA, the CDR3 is TGTGCCAGCAGGTTTGAGGGGGCCAGGAACACTGAAGCTTTCTTT. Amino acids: CASRFEGARNTEAFF.

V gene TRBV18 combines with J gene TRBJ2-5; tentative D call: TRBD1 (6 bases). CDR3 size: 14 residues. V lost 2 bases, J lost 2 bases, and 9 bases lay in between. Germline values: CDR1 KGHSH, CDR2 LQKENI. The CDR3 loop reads CASSPDRSQETQYF. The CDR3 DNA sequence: TGTGCCAGCTCACCAGACAGGTCTCAAGAGACCCAGTACTTC.

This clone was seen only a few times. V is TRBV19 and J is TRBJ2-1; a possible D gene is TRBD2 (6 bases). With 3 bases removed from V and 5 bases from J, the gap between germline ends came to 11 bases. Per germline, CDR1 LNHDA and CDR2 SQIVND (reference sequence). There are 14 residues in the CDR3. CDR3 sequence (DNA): TGTGCCAGTAGTATCGAGGGAGGTCACAATGAGCAGTTCTTC. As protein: CASSIEGGHNEQFF.

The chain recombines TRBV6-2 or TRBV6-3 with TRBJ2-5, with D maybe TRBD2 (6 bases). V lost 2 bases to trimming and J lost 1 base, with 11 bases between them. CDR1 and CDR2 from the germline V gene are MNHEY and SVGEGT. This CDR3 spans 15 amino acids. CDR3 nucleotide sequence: TGTGCCAGCAGTTACAATACCGGGGGCCAAGAGACCCAGTACTTC. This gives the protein CASSYNTGGQETQYF.

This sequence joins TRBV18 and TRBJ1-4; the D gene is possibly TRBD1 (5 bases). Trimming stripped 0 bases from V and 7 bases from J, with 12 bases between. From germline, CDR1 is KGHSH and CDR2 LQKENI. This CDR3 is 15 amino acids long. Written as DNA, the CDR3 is TGTGCCAGCTCACCACCGGGGCTCGGCAGTGAAAAACTGTTTTTT. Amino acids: CASSPPGLGSEKLFF.